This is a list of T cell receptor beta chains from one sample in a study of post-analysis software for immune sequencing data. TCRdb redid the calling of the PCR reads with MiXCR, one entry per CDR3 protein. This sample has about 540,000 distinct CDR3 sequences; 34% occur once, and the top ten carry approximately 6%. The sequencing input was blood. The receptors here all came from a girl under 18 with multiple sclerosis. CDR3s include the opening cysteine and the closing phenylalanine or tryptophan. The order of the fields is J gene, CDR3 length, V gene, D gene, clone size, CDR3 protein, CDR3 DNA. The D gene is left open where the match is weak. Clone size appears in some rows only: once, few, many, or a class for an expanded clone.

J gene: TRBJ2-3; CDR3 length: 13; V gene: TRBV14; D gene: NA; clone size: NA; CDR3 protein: CASSQIRKDTQYF; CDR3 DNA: TGTGCCAGCAGCCAAATACGAAAAGATACGCAGTATTTT
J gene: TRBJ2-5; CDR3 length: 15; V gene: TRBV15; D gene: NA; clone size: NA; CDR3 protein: CATSSRQDRGETQYF; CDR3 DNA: TGTGCCACCAGCAGTAGACAGGACCGGGGAGAGACCCAGTACTTC
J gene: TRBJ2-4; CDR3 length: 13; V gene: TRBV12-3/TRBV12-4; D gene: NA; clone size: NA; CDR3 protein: CASTLDRANIQYF; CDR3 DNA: TGTGCCAGCACCTTAGACAGAGCAAACATTCAGTACTTC
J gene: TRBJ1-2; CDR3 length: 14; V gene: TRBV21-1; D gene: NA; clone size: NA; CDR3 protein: CASSRVDINCGYTF; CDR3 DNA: TGTGCCAGCAGCAGAGTCGACATTAACTGTGGCTACACCTTC
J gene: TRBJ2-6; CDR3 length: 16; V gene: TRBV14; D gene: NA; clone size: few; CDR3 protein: CASSQGVSLGANVLTF; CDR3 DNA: TGTGCCAGCAGCCAAGGGGTCAGTCTCGGGGCCAACGTCCTGACTTTC
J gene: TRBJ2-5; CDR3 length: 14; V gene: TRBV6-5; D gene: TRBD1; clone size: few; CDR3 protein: CASSSDRGLETQYF; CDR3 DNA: TGTGCCAGCAGTTCGGACAGGGGGCTTGAGACCCAGTACTTC
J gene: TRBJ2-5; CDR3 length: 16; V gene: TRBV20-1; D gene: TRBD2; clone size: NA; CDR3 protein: CSAILGLAGVQETQYF; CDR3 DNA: TGCAGTGCGATCCTAGGACTAGCGGGGGTTCAAGAGACCCAGTACTTC
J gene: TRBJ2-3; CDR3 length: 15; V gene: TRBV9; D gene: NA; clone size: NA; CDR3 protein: CASSVGGSYTDTQYF; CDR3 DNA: TGTGCCAGCAGCGTAGGTGGCAGCTACACAGATACGCAGTATTTT
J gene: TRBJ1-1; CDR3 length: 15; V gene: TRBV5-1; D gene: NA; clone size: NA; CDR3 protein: CASSSALLTVTEAFF; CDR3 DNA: TGCGCCAGCAGCTCGGCCCTCTTGACAGTCACTGAAGCTTTCTTT
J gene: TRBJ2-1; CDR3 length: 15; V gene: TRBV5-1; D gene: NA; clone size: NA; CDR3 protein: CASSLEQSSYNEQFF; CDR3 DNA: TGCGCCAGCAGCTTGGAGCAGAGCTCCTACAATGAGCAGTTCTTC
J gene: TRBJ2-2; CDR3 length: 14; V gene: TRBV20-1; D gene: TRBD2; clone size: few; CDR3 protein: CSARSGGAAGELFF; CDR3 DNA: TGCAGTGCCAGAAGCGGGGGGGCCGCCGGGGAGCTGTTTTTT
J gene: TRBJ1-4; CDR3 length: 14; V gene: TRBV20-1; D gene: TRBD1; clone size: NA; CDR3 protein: CSFYRGGTNEKLFF; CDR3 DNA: TGCAGTTTTTACAGGGGTGGAACTAATGAAAAACTGTTTTTT
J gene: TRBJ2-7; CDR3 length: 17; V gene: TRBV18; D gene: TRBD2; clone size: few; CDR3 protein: CASSRLAGGQRSYEQYF; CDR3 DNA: TGTGCCAGCTCAAGACTAGCGGGGGGTCAACGATCCTACGAGCAGTACTTC
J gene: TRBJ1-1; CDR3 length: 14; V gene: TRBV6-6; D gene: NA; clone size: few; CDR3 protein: CASSYAGTNTEAFF; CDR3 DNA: TGTGCCAGCAGTTACGCAGGGACGAACACTGAAGCTTTCTTT
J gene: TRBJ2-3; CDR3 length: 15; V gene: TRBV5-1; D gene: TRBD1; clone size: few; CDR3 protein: CASSLESGGPDTQYF; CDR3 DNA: TGCGCCAGCAGCTTGGAGTCAGGGGGCCCAGATACGCAGTATTTT
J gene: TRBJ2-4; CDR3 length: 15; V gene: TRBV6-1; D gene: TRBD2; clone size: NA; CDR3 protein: CASSEALASGYIQYF; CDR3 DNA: TGTGCCAGCAGTGAGGCACTAGCGTCTGGATACATTCAGTACTTC
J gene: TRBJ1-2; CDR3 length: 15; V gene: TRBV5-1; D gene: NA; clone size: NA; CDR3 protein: CASSGKGQGNYGYTF; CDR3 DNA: TGCGCCAGCAGCGGGAAAGGGCAGGGGAACTATGGCTACACCTTC
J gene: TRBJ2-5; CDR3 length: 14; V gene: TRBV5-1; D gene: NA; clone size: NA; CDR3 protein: CASSLVTEEETQYF; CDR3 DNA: TGCGCCAGCAGCTTGGTAACAGAAGAGGAGACCCAGTACTTC
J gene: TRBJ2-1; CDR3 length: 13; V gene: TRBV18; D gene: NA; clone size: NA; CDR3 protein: CASSPPSVTEQFF; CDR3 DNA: TGTGCCAGCTCACCACCGAGTGTAACTGAGCAGTTCTTC
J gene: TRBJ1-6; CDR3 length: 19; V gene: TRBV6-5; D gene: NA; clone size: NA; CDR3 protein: CASSYSSIGLSSYNSPLHF; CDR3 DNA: TGTGCCAGCAGTTATAGTAGTATAGGGCTCAGCTCCTATAATTCACCCCTCCACTTT
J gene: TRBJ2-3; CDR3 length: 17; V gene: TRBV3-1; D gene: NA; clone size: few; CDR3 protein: CASSQGRFPGSTDTQYF; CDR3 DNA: TGTGCCAGCAGCCAAGGGCGTTTCCCGGGTAGCACAGATACGCAGTATTTT
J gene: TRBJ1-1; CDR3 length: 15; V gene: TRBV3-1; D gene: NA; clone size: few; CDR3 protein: CASSRLPTGNTEAFF; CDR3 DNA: TGTGCCAGCAGCCGCCTACCGACAGGGAACACTGAAGCTTTCTTT
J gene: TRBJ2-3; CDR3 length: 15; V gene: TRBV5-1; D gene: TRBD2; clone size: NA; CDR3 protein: CASRSLSGGTDTQYF; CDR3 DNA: TGCGCCAGCAGAAGCCTCAGCGGGGGCACAGATACGCAGTATTTT
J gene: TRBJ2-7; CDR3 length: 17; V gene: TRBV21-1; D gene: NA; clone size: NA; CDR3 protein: CASSKPLAGGNSYEQYF; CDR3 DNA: TGTGCCAGCAGCAAACCGCTAGCGGGGGGAAACTCCTACGAGCAGTACTTC
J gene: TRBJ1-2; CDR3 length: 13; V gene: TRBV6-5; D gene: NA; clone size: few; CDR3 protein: CASSRTSRDGYTF; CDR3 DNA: TGTGCCAGCAGTAGGACTTCTCGGGATGGCTACACCTTC
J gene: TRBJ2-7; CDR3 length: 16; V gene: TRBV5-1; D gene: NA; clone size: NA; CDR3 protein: CASSLTSPGSYYEQYF; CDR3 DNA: TGCGCCAGCAGCTTGACGTCGCCAGGGAGTTATTACGAGCAGTACTTC
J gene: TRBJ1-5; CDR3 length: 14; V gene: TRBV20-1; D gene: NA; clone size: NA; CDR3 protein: CSASRDNSNQPQHF; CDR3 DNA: TGCAGTGCTAGTAGGGACAATAGCAATCAGCCCCAGCATTTT
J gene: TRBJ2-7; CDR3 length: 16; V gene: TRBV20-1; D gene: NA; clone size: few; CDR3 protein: CSARVRFGQGGYEQYF; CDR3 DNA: TGCAGTGCTAGGGTCCGGTTCGGGCAGGGGGGCTACGAGCAGTACTTC
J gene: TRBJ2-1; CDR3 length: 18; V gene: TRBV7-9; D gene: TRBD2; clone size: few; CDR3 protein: CASSSIGTSGGVYNEQFF; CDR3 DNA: TGTGCCAGCAGCTCCATAGGGACTAGCGGGGGGGTCTACAATGAGCAGTTCTTC
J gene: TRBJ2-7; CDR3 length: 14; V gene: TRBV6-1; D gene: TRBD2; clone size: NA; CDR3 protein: CASTLAGGLFEQYF; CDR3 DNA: TGTGCCAGCACCCTAGCGGGGGGTCTTTTCGAGCAGTACTTC
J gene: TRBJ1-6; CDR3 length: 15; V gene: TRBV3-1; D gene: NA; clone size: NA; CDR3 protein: CASKGGGRYNSPLHF; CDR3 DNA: TGTGCCAGCAAGGGGGGCGGCCGGTATAATTCACCCCTCCACTTT
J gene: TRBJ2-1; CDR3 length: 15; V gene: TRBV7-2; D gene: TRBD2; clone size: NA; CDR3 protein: CANSYSGASRETQFF; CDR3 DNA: TGTGCCAACAGTTATAGCGGGGCCTCTCGGGAGACCCAGTTCTTC
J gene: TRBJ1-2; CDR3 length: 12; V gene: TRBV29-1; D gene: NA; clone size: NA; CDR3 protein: CSARTESYGYTF; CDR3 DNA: TGCAGCGCTCGGACGGAGTCCTATGGCTACACCTTC
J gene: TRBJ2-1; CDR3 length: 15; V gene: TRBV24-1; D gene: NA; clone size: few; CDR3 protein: CATSGGGRPYNEQFF; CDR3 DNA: TGTGCCACCAGTGGTGGGGGGCGGCCCTACAATGAGCAGTTCTTC
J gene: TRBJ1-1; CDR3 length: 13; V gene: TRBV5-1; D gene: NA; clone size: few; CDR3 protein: CASSPEGNFEAFF; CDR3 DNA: TGCGCCAGCAGCCCGGAAGGAAATTTTGAAGCTTTCTTT
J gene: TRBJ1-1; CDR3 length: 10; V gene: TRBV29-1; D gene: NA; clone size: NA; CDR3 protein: CSVFLPEAFF; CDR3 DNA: TGCAGCGTCTTCCTCCCTGAAGCTTTCTTT
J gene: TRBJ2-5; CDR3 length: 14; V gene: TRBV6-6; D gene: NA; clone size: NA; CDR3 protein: CTSSLGPPGETQYF; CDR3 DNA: TGTACCAGCAGTTTGGGACCACCAGGGGAGACCCAGTACTTC
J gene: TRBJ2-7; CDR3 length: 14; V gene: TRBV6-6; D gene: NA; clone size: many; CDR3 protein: CASSSPKGPYEQYF; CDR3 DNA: TGTGCCAGCAGTTCCCCTAAGGGACCCTACGAGCAGTACTTC
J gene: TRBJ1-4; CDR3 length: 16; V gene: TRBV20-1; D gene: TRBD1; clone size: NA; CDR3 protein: CSAGTNQGVVNEKLFF; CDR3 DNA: TGCAGTGCTGGAACTAATCAGGGGGTTGTTAATGAAAAACTGTTTTTT
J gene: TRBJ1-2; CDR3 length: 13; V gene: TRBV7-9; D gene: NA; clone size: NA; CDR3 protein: CASRLGGVDGYTF; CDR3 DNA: TGTGCCAGCCGCCTGGGGGGCGTCGATGGCTACACCTTC
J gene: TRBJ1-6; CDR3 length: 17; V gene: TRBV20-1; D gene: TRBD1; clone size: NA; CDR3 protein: CSASGTGAFSYNSPLHF; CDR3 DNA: TGCAGTGCTAGTGGGACAGGGGCCTTCTCCTATAATTCACCCCTCCACTTT
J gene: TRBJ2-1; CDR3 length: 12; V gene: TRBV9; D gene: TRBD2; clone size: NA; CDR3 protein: CASSGTGTKQFF; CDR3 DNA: TGTGCCAGCAGCGGGACCGGGACTAAGCAGTTCTTC
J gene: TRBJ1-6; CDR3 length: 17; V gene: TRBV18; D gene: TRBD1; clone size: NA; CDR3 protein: CASSTFWTGIRNSPLHF; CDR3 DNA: TGTGCCAGCTCAACCTTCTGGACAGGGATACGGAATTCACCCCTCCACTTT
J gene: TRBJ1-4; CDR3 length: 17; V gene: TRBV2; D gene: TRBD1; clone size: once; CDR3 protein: CASSGLGQGNDNEKLFF; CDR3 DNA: TGTGCCAGCAGTGGTCTGGGACAGGGAAATGATAATGAAAAACTGTTTTTT
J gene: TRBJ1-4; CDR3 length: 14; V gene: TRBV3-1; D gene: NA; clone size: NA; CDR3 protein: CASSQVRGGEKLFF; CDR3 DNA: TGTGCCAGCAGCCAGGTCCGGGGCGGAGAAAAACTGTTTTTT
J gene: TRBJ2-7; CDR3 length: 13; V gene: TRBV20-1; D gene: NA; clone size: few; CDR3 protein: CSARASPSYEQYF; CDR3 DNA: TGCAGTGCTAGAGCTTCGCCTTCCTACGAGCAGTACTTC
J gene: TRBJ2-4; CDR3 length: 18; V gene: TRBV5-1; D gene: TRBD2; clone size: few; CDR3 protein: CASSPGVAGGPGKNIQYF; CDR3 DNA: TGCGCCAGCAGCCCGGGGGTAGCGGGGGGCCCCGGCAAAAACATTCAGTACTTC
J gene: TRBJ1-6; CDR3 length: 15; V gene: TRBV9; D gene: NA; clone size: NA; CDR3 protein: CASSVDGRVNSPLHF; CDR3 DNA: TGTGCCAGCAGCGTAGATGGCAGGGTTAATTCACCCCTCCACTTT
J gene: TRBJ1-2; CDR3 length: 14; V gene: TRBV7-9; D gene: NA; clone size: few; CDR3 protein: CASSSSIGGYGYTF; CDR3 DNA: TGTGCCAGCAGCTCGTCGATTGGGGGTTATGGCTACACCTTC
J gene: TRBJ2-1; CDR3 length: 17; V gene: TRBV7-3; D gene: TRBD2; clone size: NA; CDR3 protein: CASSLRSASGGAYEQFF; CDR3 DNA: TGTGCCAGCAGCTTAAGGTCGGCTAGCGGGGGGGCCTATGAGCAGTTCTTC
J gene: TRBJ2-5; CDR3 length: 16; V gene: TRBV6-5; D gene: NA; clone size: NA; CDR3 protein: CASSYSRPLGAETQYF; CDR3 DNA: TGTGCCAGCAGTTACTCGAGACCCTTGGGAGCAGAGACCCAGTACTTC
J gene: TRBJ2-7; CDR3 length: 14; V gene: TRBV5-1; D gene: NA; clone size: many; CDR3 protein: CASSPDGSSYEQYF; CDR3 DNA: TGCGCCAGCAGCCCCGACGGCAGCTCCTACGAGCAGTACTTC
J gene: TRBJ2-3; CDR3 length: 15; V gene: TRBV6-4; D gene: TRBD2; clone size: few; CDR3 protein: CASSVLAGAFGAAYF; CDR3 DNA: TGTGCCAGCAGTGTTTTAGCGGGGGCTTTTGGGGCAGCGTATTTT
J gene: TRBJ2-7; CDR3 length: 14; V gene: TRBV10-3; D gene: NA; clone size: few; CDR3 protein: CAISESEGSYEQYF; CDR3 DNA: TGTGCCATCAGTGAGTCGGAGGGCTCCTACGAGCAGTACTTC
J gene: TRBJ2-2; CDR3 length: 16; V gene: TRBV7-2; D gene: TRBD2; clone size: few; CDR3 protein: CASSLVLADGPGELFF; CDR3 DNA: TGTGCCAGCAGCTTAGTCCTAGCGGATGGACCCGGGGAGCTGTTTTTT
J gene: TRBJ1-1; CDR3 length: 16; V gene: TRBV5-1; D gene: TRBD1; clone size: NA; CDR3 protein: CASSLEIFDRGTEAFF; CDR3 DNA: TGCGCCAGCAGCTTGGAAATCTTCGACAGGGGAACTGAAGCTTTCTTT
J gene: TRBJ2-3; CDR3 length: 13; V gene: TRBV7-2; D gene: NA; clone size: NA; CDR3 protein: CASSWGFTDTQYF; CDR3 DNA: TGTGCCAGCAGTTGGGGATTTACAGATACGCAGTATTTT
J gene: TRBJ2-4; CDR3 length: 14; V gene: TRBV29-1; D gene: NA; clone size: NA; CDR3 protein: CSVEDRGPKNIQYF; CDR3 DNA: TGCAGCGTTGAAGACAGGGGTCCCAAAAACATTCAGTACTTC
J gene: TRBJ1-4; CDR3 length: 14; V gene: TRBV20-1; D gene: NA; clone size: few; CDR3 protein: CSASRGGDNEKLFF; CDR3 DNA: TGCAGTGCTTCTCGAGGAGGGGACAATGAAAAACTGTTTTTT
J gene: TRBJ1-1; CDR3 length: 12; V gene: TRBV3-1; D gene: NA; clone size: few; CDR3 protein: CASSESYTEAFF; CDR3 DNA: TGTGCCAGCAGCGAGTCGTATACTGAAGCTTTCTTT